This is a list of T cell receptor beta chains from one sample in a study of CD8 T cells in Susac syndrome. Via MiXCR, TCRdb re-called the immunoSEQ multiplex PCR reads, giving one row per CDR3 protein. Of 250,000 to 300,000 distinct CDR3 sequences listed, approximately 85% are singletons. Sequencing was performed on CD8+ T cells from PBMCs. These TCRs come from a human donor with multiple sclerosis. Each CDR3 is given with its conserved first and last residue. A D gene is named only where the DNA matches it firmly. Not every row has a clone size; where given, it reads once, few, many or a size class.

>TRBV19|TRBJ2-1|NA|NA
CASSISGSEQFF
TGTGCCAGTAGTATCTCGGGCTCGGAGCAGTTCTTC
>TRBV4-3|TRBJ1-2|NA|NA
CASSQGDTWAGYTF
TGCGCCAGCAGCCAAGGAGACACCTGGGCTGGCTACACCTTC
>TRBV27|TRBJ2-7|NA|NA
CASSLMGETYEQYF
TGTGCCAGCAGTTTAATGGGGGAGACCTACGAGCAGTACTTC
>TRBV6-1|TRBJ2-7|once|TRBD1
CASSEVGTGGEQYF
TGTGCCAGCAGTGAAGTGGGGACAGGGGGAGAGCAGTACTTC
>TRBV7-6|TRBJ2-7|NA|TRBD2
CASSRLAGSHEQYF
TGTGCCAGCAGCCGACTAGCGGGGTCTCACGAGCAGTACTTC
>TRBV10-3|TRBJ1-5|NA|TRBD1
CAISEGEAGGLIREPQHF
TGTGCCATCAGTGAAGGTGAGGCAGGGGGCCTCATTAGGGAGCCCCAGCATTTT
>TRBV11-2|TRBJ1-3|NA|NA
CASSSTDLANYSGNTIYF
TGTGCCAGCAGCTCAACGGACCTCGCAAATTACTCTGGAAACACCATATATTTT
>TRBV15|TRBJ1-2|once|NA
CATSRDGGGAGGYTF
TGTGCCACCAGCAGAGATGGCGGAGGAGCTGGCGGCTACACCTTC
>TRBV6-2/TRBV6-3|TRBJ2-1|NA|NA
CASSIGRSSYNEQFF
TGTGCCAGCAGTATCGGGAGAAGCTCCTACAATGAGCAGTTCTTC
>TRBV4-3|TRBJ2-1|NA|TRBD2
CASSLGTSGREEQFF
TGCGCCAGCAGCCTCGGGACTAGCGGGAGAGAAGAGCAGTTCTTC
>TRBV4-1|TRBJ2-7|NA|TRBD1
CASSLGDRGPYEQYF
TGCGCCAGCAGCCTTGGGGACAGGGGGCCCTACGAGCAGTACTTC
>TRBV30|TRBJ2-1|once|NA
CAWSGTAMKQFF
TGTGCCTGGAGTGGGACGGCAATGAAGCAGTTCTTC
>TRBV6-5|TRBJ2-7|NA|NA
CASSYLAGQPYEQYF
TGTGCCAGCAGTTACTTGGCAGGTCAGCCCTACGAGCAGTACTTC
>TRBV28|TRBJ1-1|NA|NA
CASTALTGF
TGTGCCAGCACCGCACTCACAGGGTTT
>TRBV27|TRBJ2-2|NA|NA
CASSYSRASGELFF
TGTGCCAGCAGTTATTCCCGGGCCTCCGGGGAGCTGTTTTTT
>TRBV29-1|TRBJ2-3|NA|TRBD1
CSVSAGGTDTQYF
TGCAGCGTTTCCGCAGGGGGAACAGATACGCAGTATTTT
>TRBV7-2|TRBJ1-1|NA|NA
CASSLAQQGNTEAFF
TGTGCCAGCAGCTTAGCGCAACAGGGGAACACTGAAGCTTTCTTT
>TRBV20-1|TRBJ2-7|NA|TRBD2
CSARSSGSYEQYF
TGCAGTGCTAGGTCTAGCGGAAGCTACGAGCAGTACTTC
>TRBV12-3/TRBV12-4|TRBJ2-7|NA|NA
CASSLLASREQYF
TGTGCCAGCAGCCTCCTAGCGTCTCGTGAGCAGTACTTC
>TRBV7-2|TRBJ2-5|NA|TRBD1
CASSGTGEATQYF
TGTGCCAGCAGCGGGACAGGGGAGGCGACCCAGTACTTC
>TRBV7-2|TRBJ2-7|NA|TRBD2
CASSRGLAPAYEQYF
TGTGCCAGCAGCCGAGGACTAGCGCCAGCCTACGAGCAGTACTTC
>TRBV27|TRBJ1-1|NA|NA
CASSLGGHLHTEAFF
TGTGCCAGCAGTTTAGGGGGCCATCTGCACACTGAAGCTTTCTTT
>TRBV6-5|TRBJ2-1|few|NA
CASSYTHPPNEQFF
TGTGCCAGCAGTTACACCCACCCGCCGAACGAGCAGTTCTTC
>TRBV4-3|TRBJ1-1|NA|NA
CASSPYRGSEAFF
TGCGCCAGCAGCCCGTATCGGGGCTCTGAAGCTTTCTTT
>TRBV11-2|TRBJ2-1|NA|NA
CASSSPNRQGGYNEQFF
TGTGCCAGCAGCTCGCCTAACCGACAGGGAGGTTACAATGAGCAGTTCTTC
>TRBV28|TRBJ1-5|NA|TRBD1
CASSSPGTGGSQPQHF
TGTGCCAGCAGTTCCCCCGGGACAGGGGGAAGTCAGCCCCAGCATTTT
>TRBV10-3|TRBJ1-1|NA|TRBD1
CAISGLQGFNTEAFF
TGTGCCATCAGTGGTTTACAGGGGTTCAACACTGAAGCTTTCTTT
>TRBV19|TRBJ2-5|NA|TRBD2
CASNDRGLAEQETQYF
TGTGCCAGTAATGACAGGGGACTAGCGGAACAAGAGACCCAGTACTTC
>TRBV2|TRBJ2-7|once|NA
CASSAFDYEQYF
TGTGCCAGCAGTGCGTTTGACTACGAGCAGTACTTC
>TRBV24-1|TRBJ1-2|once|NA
CAIQGQDYGYTF
TGTGCCATCCAGGGCCAGGACTATGGCTACACCTTC
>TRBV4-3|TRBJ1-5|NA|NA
CASSRTLQGNQPQHF
TGCGCCAGCAGCCGAACGTTGCAGGGAAATCAGCCCCAGCATTTT
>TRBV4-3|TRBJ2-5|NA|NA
CASSQVWRDGAETQYF
TGCGCCAGCAGCCAAGTCTGGCGAGACGGGGCGGAGACCCAGTACTTC
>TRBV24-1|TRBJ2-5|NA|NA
CATSDLMDEGETQYF
TGTGCCACCAGTGATTTAATGGACGAGGGAGAGACCCAGTACTTC
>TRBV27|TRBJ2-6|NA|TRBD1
CASKITGGSPGANVLTF
TGTGCCAGCAAAATCACAGGGGGCAGCCCTGGGGCCAACGTCCTGACTTTC
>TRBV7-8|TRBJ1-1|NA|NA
CASVLGTLNTEAFF
TGTGCCAGCGTCCTAGGGACTTTGAACACTGAAGCTTTCTTT
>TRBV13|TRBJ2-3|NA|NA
CASSTTPGTSATDTQYF
TGTGCCAGCAGCACCACTCCGGGGACATCAGCCACAGATACGCAGTATTTT
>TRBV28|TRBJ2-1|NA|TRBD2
CASQTSGAYNEQFF
TGTGCCAGTCAAACTAGCGGGGCCTACAATGAGCAGTTCTTC
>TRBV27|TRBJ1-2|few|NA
CASSFTGDYGYTF
TGTGCCAGCAGTTTTACGGGGGACTATGGCTACACCTTC
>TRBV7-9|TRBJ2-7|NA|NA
CASSLPLAHEQYF
TGTGCCAGCAGCTTACCCCTCGCCCACGAGCAGTACTTC
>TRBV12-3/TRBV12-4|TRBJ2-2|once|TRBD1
CASNKGTGETGELFF
TGTGCCAGCAATAAGGGGACAGGGGAAACCGGGGAGCTGTTTTTT
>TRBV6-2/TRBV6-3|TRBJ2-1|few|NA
CASGLGSYNEQFF
TGTGCCAGCGGCCTGGGCTCCTACAATGAGCAGTTCTTC
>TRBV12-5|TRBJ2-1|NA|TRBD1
CASGLDLTGDYNEQFF
TGTGCTAGTGGTTTGGATCTTACAGGGGACTACAATGAGCAGTTCTTC
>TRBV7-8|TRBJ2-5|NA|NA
CASSLAGEGGETQYF
TGTGCCAGCAGCTTAGCGGGGGAGGGGGGAGAGACCCAGTACTTC
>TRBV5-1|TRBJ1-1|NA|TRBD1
CASSLYPGQSMNTEAFF
TGCGCCAGCAGCTTGTACCCGGGACAGTCGATGAACACTGAAGCTTTCTTT
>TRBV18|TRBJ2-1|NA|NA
CASSPDESSYNEQFF
TGTGCCAGCTCACCGGACGAGAGCTCCTACAATGAGCAGTTCTTC